Here is one TCR beta chain with its context. No antigen is known for it. The entry originates in a study of cytomegalovirus exposure and HLA in healthy donors. Study results and limitations: At a 0.05 false discovery rate, a later analysis found over 15,000 TCR beta sequences to be associated with HLA alleles. Researchers left out some V segments, among them TRBV6-2 and TRBV6-3, as indistinguishable. In most subjects, TCR beta sequences reportedly gave accurate predictions of HLA-A and HLA-B alleles. As confirmed in vitro, a few CMV-associated chains were specific for CMV antigens.

This CDR3 has 15 residues. Trimming took 1 base from V and 1 from J, leaving 10 bases between them. CDR1 and CDR2 from the germline V gene are SGHNT and YENEEA. The primer mix had 60 Vbeta and 13 Jbeta primers. Here immunoSEQ multiplex PCR was the method, and the copy in TCRdb shows in-frame clones only, minus some. The sample yields about 170,000 clones, around three quarters seen once. The source of this sequence is a woman aged 30 to 39 in good health and CMV-seropositive. The chain employs TRBV11-3 and TRBJ1-1; tentatively, D is TRBD1 (6 bases). Sequenced material: PBMCs. The CDR3 is CASSLGGGTNTEAFF. The CDR3 bases are TGTGCCAGCAGCTTAGGAGGGGGAACGAACACTGAAGCTTTCTTT.